Below are 10 T cell receptor beta chains sequenced from a single sample in a study of blood T cell repertoires in COVID-19. TCRdb keeps only in-frame clones here, not all; method: immunoSEQ multiplex PCR. The table shows about 310,000 clones, with about 88% occurring only once. Material: PBMCs or T cells enriched from blood (not recorded which). The receptors were gathered from a woman between 40 and 55 years old who had recovered from COVID-19.

J is TRBJ2-3 and V is TRBV28, with 10 bases matching TRBD2. Germline CDR1 is MDHEN and CDR2 is SYDVKM. V shed 6 bases and J 0 bases; nucleotides not matched to a gene: 18. The CDR3 spans 20 residues. The CDR3 DNA reads as TGTGCCAGCAGGCAACTCCGGGGTAGCGGGGGGCAATCTAGCACAGATACGCAGTATTTT. Its translation is CASRQLRGSGGQSSTDTQYF. The whole variable domain, filled in from reference TRBV28 and TRBJ2-3, reads DVKVTQSSRYLVKRTGEKVFLECVQDMDHENMFWYRQDPGLGLRLIYFSYDVKMKEKGDIPEGYSVSREKKERFSLILESASTNQTSMYLCASRQLRGSGGQSSTDTQYFGPGTRLTVL.

This clone was found a few times. The genes are TRBV3-1 (or the pseudogene TRBV3-2) and TRBJ2-2; 11 nucleotides match TRBD2. V shed 2 bases, J shed 6 bases, and the junction held 11 bases outside the gene matches. CDR3 length equals 18 residues. Per germline, CDR1 LGHDT and CDR2 YNNKEL (reference sequence). The CDR3 region has the DNA TGTGCCAGCAGCCAACTGACTAGCGGGAAATTTTTCGCCGGGGAGCTGTTTTTT. It is translated as CASSQLTSGKFFAGELFF.

The rearrangement links TRBV7-9 to TRBJ2-7; the D gene is possibly TRBD1 (6 bases). The ends were cut back, 1 base at V and 2 bases at J, with 15 bases in the middle. Germline-derived CDR1 and CDR2 are SEHNR and FQNEAQ (reference sequence). CDR3 length equals 16 residues. The chain's CDR3 is CASSLDAPGATYEQYF. The CDR3 DNA follows: TGTGCCAGCAGCTTAGACGCCCCAGGGGCCACCTACGAGCAGTACTTC.

The CDR3 DNA reads TGTGCCAGCAGTGACCCCGAACCTCGGGCTTTCTTT. This codes for CASSDPEPRAFF. This chain links TRBV25-1 with TRBJ1-1, with D unresolved. The CDR3 is made up of 12 amino acids. V was clipped by 3 bases and J by 11 bases, with 13 bases between them. The germline V gene has CDR1 MGHDK and CDR2 SYGVNS.

This clone was detected only a few times. Within the sample, other DNA sequences also encode this same CDR3. This sequence joins TRBV6-4 and TRBJ2-1; tentative D call: TRBD1 (6 bases). This CDR3 is built from 13 residues. V gave up 4 bases and J gave up 3 bases, with 7 bases separating them. Germline V gives CDR1 MRHNA, CDR2 SNTAGT. CDR3 protein: CASSAQGYNEQFF. The CDR3, as DNA: TGTGCCAGCAGTGCACAGGGCTACAATGAGCAGTTCTTC.

The count of this clone is one. This chain links TRBV10-1 with TRBJ2-3; 9 nucleotides align to TRBD2. The CDR3 is 14 amino acids. Losses at the gene ends were 10 bases for V and 2 bases for J; bases not matched to a gene: 7. In germline, CDR1 is WNHNN, CDR2 SYGVQD (reference sequence). The CDR3 protein is CATQERGDTDTQYF. Here the CDR3 DNA reads TGCGCCACCCAGGAGCGGGGGGACACAGATACGCAGTATTTT.

The chain has TRBV19 and TRBJ1-2; D not certain. Germline lookup yields CDR1 LNHDA and CDR2 SQIVND (reference sequence). The CDR3 is 14 residues long. Trimming removed 3 bases at V and 2 bases at J, with 10 bases between. The CDR3 is CASSILHLNYGYTF. DNA of the CDR3: TGTGCCAGTAGTATTCTGCACCTAAACTATGGCTACACCTTC.

This sequence joins TRBV7-2 and TRBJ1-1, with D uncertain. This CDR3 contains 13 residues. From germline, CDR1 is SGHTA and CDR2 FQGNSA. The ends were cut back, 3 bases at V and 7 bases at J, with 12 bases in the middle. CDR3 sequence: CASSFRTGVEAFF. The CDR3 region has the DNA TGTGCCAGCAGCTTCCGAACCGGGGTTGAAGCTTTCTTT.

The rearrangement links TRBV27 to TRBJ2-1; TRBD1 matches 10 bases. The CDR3 totals 16 residues. After removal of 5 bases from V and 3 bases from J, the junction contained 7 bases not matched to a gene. CDR1 is MNHEY and CDR2 is SMNVEV in the germline V gene (reference sequence). CDR3 sequence: CASSAGTGAYYNEQFF. DNA of the CDR3: TGTGCCAGCAGTGCGGGGACAGGGGCCTACTACAATGAGCAGTTCTTC.

The chain is built from TRBV7-3 and TRBJ2-2; 9 bases align to TRBD2. Germline V gives CDR1 SGHTA, CDR2 FQGTGA. CDR3 length equals 16 residues. V shed 5 bases, J shed 4 bases, and the junction held 8 bases outside the gene matches. The CDR3 nucleotides read TGTGCCAGCAGCCCGGCAGCGGGGGGCAGCACCGGGGAGCTGTTTTTT. This encodes CASSPAAGGSTGELFF.